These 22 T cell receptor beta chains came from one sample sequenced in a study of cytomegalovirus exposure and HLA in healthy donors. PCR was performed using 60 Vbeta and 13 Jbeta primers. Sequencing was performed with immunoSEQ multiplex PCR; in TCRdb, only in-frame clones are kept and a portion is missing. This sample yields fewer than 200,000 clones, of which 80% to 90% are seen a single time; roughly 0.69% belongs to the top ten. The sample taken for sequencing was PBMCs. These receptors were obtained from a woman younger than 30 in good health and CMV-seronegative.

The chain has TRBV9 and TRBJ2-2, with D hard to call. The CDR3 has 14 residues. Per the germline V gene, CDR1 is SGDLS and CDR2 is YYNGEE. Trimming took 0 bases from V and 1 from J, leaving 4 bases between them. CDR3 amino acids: CASSVGGNTGELFF. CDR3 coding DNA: TGTGCCAGCAGCGTAGGCGGGAACACCGGGGAGCTGTTTTTT.

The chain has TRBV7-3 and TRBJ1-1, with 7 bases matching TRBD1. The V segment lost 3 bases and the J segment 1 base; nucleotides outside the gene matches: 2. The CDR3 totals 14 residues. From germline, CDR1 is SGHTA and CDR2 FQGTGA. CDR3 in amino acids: CASSFQGGNTEAFF. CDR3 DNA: TGTGCCAGCAGCTTTCAGGGGGGGAACACTGAAGCTTTCTTT.

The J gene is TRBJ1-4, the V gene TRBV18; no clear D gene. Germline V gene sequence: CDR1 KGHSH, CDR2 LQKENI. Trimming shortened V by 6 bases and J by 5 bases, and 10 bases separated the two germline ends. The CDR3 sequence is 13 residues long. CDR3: CASSPGLNEKLFF. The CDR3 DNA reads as TGTGCCAGCTCCCCGGGTCTGAATGAAAAACTGTTTTTT.

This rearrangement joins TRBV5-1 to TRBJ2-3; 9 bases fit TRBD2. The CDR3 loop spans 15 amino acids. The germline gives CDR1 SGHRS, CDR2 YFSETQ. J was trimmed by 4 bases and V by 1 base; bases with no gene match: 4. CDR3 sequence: CASSLQAGGPDTQYF. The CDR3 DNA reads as TGCGCCAGCAGCTTGCAAGCGGGAGGCCCAGATACGCAGTATTTT.

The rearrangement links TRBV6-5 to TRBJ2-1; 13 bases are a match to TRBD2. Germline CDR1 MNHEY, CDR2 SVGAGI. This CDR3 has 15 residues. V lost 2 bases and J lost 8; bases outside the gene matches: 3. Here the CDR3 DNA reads TGTGCCAGCAGTTACACTAGCGGGAGGGCCTATGAGCAGTTCTTC. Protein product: CASSYTSGRAYEQFF.

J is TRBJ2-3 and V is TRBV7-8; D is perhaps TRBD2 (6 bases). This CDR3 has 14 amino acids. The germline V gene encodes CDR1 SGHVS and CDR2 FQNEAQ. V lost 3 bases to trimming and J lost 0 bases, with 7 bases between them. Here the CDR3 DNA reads TGTGCCAGCAGCTTTAGCGGTAGCACAGATACGCAGTATTTT. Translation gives CASSFSGSTDTQYF.

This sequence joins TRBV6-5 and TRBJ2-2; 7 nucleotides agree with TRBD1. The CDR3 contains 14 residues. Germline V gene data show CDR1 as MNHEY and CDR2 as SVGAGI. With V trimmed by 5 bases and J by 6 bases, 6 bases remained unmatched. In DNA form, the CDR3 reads TGTGCCAGCAGTACAGACAGGGCCCCCGGGGAGCTGTTTTTT. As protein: CASSTDRAPGELFF.

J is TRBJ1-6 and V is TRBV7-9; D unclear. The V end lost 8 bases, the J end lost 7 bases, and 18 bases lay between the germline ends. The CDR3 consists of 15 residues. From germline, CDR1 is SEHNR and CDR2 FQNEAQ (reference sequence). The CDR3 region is CASRSLDGVNSPLHF. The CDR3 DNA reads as TGTGCCAGCCGGTCCTTGGACGGGGTAAATTCACCCCTCCACTTT.

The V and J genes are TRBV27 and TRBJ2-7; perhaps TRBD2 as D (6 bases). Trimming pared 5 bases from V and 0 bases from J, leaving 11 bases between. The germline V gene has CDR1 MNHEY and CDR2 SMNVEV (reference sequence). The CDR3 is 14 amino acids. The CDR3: CASSPGTFSYEQYF. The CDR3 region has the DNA TGTGCCAGCAGTCCCGGGACTTTCTCCTACGAGCAGTACTTC.

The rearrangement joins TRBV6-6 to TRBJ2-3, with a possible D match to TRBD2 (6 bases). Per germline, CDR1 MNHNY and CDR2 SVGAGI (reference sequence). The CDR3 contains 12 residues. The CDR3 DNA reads TGTGCAAGCGGGCGGGCGACAGATACGCAGTATTTT. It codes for CASGRATDTQYF.

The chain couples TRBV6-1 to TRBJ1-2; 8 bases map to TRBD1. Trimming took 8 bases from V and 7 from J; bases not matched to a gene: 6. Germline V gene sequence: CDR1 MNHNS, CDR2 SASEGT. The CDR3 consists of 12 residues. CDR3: CASPQGDVGYTF. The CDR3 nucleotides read TGTGCCAGCCCACAGGGGGACGTTGGCTACACCTTC.

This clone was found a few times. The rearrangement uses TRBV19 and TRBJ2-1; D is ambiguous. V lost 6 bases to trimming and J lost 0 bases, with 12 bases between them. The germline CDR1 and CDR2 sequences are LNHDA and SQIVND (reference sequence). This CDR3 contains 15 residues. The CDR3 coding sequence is TGTGCCAGTAGCACGAGACTTGGCTCCTACAATGAGCAGTTCTTC. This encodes CASSTRLGSYNEQFF.

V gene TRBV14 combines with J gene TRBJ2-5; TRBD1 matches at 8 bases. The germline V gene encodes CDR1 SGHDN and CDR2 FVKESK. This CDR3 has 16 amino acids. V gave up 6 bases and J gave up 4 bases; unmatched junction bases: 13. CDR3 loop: CASRKQTGGVGETQYF. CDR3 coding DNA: TGTGCCAGCAGAAAACAAACAGGGGGTGTTGGAGAGACCCAGTACTTC.

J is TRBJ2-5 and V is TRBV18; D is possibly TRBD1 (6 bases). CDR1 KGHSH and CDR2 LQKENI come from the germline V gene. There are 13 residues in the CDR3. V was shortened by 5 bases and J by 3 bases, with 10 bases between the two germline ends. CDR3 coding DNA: TGTGCCAGCTCAGCCTACAGGGAAGAGACCCAGTACTTC. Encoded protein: CASSAYREETQYF.

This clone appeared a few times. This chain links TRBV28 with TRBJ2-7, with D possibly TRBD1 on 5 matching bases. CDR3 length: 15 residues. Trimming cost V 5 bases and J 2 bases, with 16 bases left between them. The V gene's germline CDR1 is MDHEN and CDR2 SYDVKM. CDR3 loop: CASSPPGPGAYEQYF. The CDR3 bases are TGTGCCAGCAGTCCTCCAGGGCCGGGTGCCTACGAGCAGTACTTC.

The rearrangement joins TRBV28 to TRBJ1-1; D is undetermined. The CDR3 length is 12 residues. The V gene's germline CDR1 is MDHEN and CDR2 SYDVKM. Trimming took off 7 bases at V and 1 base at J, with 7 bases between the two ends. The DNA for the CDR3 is TGTGCCAGCAACCGGAGGAACACTGAAGCTTTCTTT. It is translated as CASNRRNTEAFF.

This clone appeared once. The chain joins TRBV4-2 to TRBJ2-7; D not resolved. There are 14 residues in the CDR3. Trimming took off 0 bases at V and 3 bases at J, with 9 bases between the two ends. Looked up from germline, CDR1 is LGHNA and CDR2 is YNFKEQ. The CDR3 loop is CASSQDMGSYEQYF. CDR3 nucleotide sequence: TGTGCCAGCAGCCAAGATATGGGCAGCTACGAGCAGTACTTC.

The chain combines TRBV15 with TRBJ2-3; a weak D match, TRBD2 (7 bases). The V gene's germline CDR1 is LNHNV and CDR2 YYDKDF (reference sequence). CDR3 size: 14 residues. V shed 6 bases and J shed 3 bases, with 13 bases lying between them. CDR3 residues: CATSAGALTDTQYF. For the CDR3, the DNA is TGTGCCACCAGTGCGGGGGCCTTAACAGATACGCAGTATTTT.

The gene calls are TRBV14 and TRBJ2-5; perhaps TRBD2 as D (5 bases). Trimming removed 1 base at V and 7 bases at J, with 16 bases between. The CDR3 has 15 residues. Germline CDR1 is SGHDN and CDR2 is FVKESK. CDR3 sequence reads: CASSQVQTVEGTQYF. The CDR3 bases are TGTGCCAGCAGCCAAGTTCAGACGGTCGAGGGGACCCAGTACTTC.

The CDR3 spells CASRVGQGTEQYF. The CDR3 DNA reads TGTGCCAGCCGGGTAGGACAGGGGACCGAGCAGTACTTC. V and J are TRBV6-5 and TRBJ2-7; 9 nucleotides match TRBD1. The CDR3 is 13 residues long. Germline assignment: CDR1 MNHEY and CDR2 SVGAGI. After removal of 8 bases from V and 6 bases from J, the junction contained 8 bases not matched to a gene.

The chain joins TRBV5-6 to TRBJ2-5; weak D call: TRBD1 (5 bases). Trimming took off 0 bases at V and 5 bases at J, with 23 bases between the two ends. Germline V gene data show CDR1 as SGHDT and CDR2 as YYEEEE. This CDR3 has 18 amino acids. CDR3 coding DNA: TGTGCCAGCAGCTTGGCCCTGAGGCAGGGTCAGCCGTGGGAGACCCAGTACTTC. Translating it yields CASSLALRQGQPWETQYF.

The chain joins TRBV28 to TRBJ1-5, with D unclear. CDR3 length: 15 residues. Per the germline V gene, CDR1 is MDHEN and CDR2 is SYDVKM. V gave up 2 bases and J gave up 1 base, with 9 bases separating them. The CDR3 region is CASSLRGGSNQPQHF. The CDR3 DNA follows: TGTGCCAGCAGTTTACGGGGAGGGAGCAATCAGCCCCAGCATTTT.